This TCR beta chain comes out of a study of T cell responses to AZD1222 COVID-19 vaccine. Sequencing used immunoSEQ multiplex PCR; TCRdb keeps in-frame clones, though not all of them. The sample records roughly 79,000 clones, about 78% being singletons. The input for sequencing was peripheral blood, taken on day 0 of AZD1222 vaccination. The source of this sequence is an adult in good health.

CDR3 in DNA: TGCAGCGCCCGGGGGGACAGGGTAGGAACAGATACGCAGTATTTT. It specifies CSARGDRVGTDTQYF. The chain has TRBV29-1 and TRBJ2-3; 9 bases match TRBD1. Germline values: CDR1 SQVTM, CDR2 ANQGSEA. J gave up 3 bases and V 7 bases, and 11 bases lay outside the gene matches. The CDR3 is 15 amino acids.